A single sample is the source of the 29 T cell receptor beta chains below, sequenced in a study of blood T cell repertoires in COVID-19. Assay: immunoSEQ multiplex PCR; the TCRdb copy retains only in-frame clones and omits some. In the table there are about 88,000 clones, roughly 84% of which are singletons. The sample comprised peripheral blood. These receptors came from a woman in her sixties or seventies with acute or convalescent COVID-19.

This chain joins TRBV6-5 and TRBJ2-7; possible D gene TRBD2, 6 bases. The CDR3 totals 13 residues. The germline V and J ends were trimmed by 6 bases and 6 bases, with 15 bases remaining between them. Germline V gene sequence: CDR1 MNHEY, CDR2 SVGAGI. CDR3: CASRESGAGEQYV. The DNA for the CDR3 is TGTGCCAGCAGGGAGAGCGGAGCGGGCGAGCAGTACGTC.

This chain links TRBV11-3 with TRBJ2-2; D unresolved. The germline V gene has CDR1 SGHNT and CDR2 YENEEA. Trimming cost V 3 bases and J 8 bases, with 7 bases left between them. The CDR3 is 12 residues long. CDR3 nucleotide sequence: TGTGCCAGCAGCTTTTTTTTAGGGGAGCTGTTTTTT. It yields the protein CASSFFLGELFF.

The chain has TRBV2 and TRBJ2-1; 11 bases align to TRBD1. This CDR3 contains 17 residues. Germline loops: CDR1 SNHLY, CDR2 FYNNEI. V was clipped by 6 bases and J by 3 bases; unmatched bases: 10. CDR3 in DNA: TGTGCCAGCAGCGCACCGGGACAGGGGGATGGCTACAATGAGCAGTTCTTC. Translation: CASSAPGQGDGYNEQFF.

Note on this clone: The junction and the germline gene differ at one end; a read error may be behind it. V gene TRBV6-1 combines with J gene TRBJ2-3; 8 bases agree with TRBD1. This CDR3 has 13 amino acids. Looked up from germline, CDR1 is MNHNS and CDR2 is SASEGT. The CDR3 region is CASSEAPDRASNF. In DNA form, the CDR3 reads TGTGCCAGCAGTGAAGCGCCGGACAGGGCCAGCAATTTT.

J is TRBJ2-7 and V is TRBV5-5, with TRBD1 matching 7 bases. Trimming removed 4 bases from V and 1 base from J; junction bases left unmatched: 2. Germline V CDR1 and CDR2: SGHKS, YYEKEE (reference sequence). The CDR3 length is 13 residues. CDR3 in amino acids: CASSLTGSYEQYV. The CDR3 DNA reads TGTGCCAGCAGCCTGACAGGGTCCTACGAGCAGTACGTC.

The J gene is TRBJ2-7, the V gene TRBV28; 8 bases fit TRBD1. The CDR3 covers 15 residues. Germline lookup yields CDR1 MDHEN and CDR2 SYDVKM. Trimming at V came to 5 bases and at J to 2 bases, leaving 8 bases not matched to a gene. CDR3 sequence: CASSPQGVVAYEQYV. The CDR3 DNA reads as TGTGCCAGCAGTCCACAGGGGGTGGTGGCCTACGAGCAGTACGTC.

The chain joins TRBV19 to TRBJ2-1; no clear D. CDR3 length: 12 amino acids. Trimming cost V 4 bases and J 5 bases, with 6 bases left between them. Germline CDR1 reads LNHDA; CDR2 reads SQIVND (reference sequence). CDR3 nucleotides: TGTGCCAGTAGTAGTGCGAACAATGAGCAGTTCTTC. Translated, it gives CASSSANNEQFF.

The CDR3 DNA reads as TGTGCCTGGAAGGTAGCGGGGACCTACGAGCAGTACGTC. Residues: CAWKVAGTYEQYV. The V gene is TRBV30, the J gene TRBJ2-7, with TRBD2 identical over 8 bases. Germline V lookup: CDR1 GTSNPN, CDR2 SVGIG (reference sequence). With V trimmed by 4 bases and J by 2 bases, 4 bases remained unmatched. This CDR3 region has 13 residues.

The V call is TRBV3-1 (or the pseudogene TRBV3-2), the J call TRBJ1-2; no clear D. Germline values: CDR1 LGHDT, CDR2 YNNKEL (reference sequence). The CDR3 is made up of 14 amino acids. V was pared by 4 bases and J by 7 bases, with 16 bases between. In DNA form, the CDR3 reads TGTGCCAGCAGCCCTTTAGACCGCGGGAGTGGCTACACCTTC. It translates to CASSPLDRGSGYTF.

The genes are TRBV7-9 and TRBJ2-1, with 13 bases matching TRBD2. Trimming took 5 bases from V and 9 from J; bases not matched to a gene: 7. This CDR3 has 15 amino acids. Germline V lookup: CDR1 SEHNR, CDR2 FQNEAQ (reference sequence). DNA for the CDR3: TGTGCCAGCAGCCAACTAGCGGGGGGGCGGAGTGAGCAGTTCTTC. Its protein is CASSQLAGGRSEQFF.

The count of this clone is one. The V gene is TRBV2, the J gene TRBJ1-3; D might be TRBD1 (5 bases). This CDR3 contains 15 residues. V lost 8 bases and J 0 bases, leaving 14 bases between the germline ends. Germline V CDR1 and CDR2: SNHLY, FYNNEI. The DNA for the CDR3 is TGTGCCAGCCGTAACACAGGCCTCTCTGGAAACACCATATATTTT. It translates to CASRNTGLSGNTIYF.

This chain joins TRBV27 and TRBJ2-1; 10 positions match TRBD1. Germline assignment: CDR1 MNHEY and CDR2 SMNVEV (reference sequence). The CDR3 is made up of 14 amino acids. V lost 5 bases, J lost 5 bases, and 3 bases stayed unmatched. The CDR3 loop reads CASSRDRGHNEQFF. Here the CDR3 DNA reads TGTGCCAGCAGTCGGGACAGGGGACACAATGAGCAGTTCTTC.

The V and J genes are TRBV15 and TRBJ1-1; 7 nucleotides line up with TRBD1. The trim removed 2 bases at V and 1 base at J, leaving 10 bases unmatched. The CDR3 loop spans 17 amino acids. The germline V gene encodes CDR1 LNHNV and CDR2 YYDKDF (reference sequence). This chain's CDR3 is CATSRPQGPKANTEAFF. CDR3 nucleotide sequence: TGTGCCACCAGCAGACCACAGGGGCCGAAGGCGAACACTGAAGCTTTCTTT.

This chain links TRBV7-2 with TRBJ2-5, with 9 positions matching TRBD2. Germline CDR1 is SGHTA and CDR2 is FQGNSA. The CDR3 runs 16 residues. Trimming took 1 base from V and 5 from J; bases not matched to a gene: 8. The CDR3 is CASSLEVSGSGETQYF. CDR3 nucleotides: TGTGCCAGCAGCTTAGAAGTTAGCGGGAGCGGTGAGACCCAGTACTTC.

This clone was recorded a few times. The chain joins TRBV19 to TRBJ1-2, with TRBD1 matching over 7 bases. The CDR3 runs to 14 residues. CDR1 LNHDA and CDR2 SQIVND come from the germline V gene (reference sequence). Germline trimming cut 4 bases from V and 1 base from J; bases unmatched to any gene: 3. Written as DNA, the CDR3 is TGTGCCAGTAGTACCGGACAGGTTAACTATGGCTACACCTTC. Translated: CASSTGQVNYGYTF.

Only one count was recorded for this clone. The J gene is TRBJ2-5, the V gene TRBV24-1; D may be TRBD1 (6 bases). Germline loops: CDR1 KGHDR, CDR2 SFDVKD. V lost 7 bases, J lost 5 bases, and 10 bases lay in between. The CDR3 has 12 amino acids. The CDR3 here is CATRGARETQYF. The CDR3 DNA reads as TGTGCCACCAGGGGGGCGCGGGAGACCCAGTACTTC.

V and J are TRBV19 and TRBJ1-4; D not resolved. Deletions cut 6 bases from V and 1 base from J, with 6 bases between. The CDR3 consists of 13 residues. From germline, CDR1 is LNHDA and CDR2 SQIVND (reference sequence). CDR3 protein: CASRAGTNEKLFF. CDR3 nucleotide sequence: TGTGCCAGTAGGGCGGGAACTAATGAAAAACTGTTTTTT.

The chain has TRBV4-1 and TRBJ1-3; TRBD1 might be the D (6 bases). The CDR3 covers 15 residues. Germline CDR1 reads MGHRA; CDR2 reads YSYEKL. Trimming left V 4 bases short and J 3 bases short, with 13 bases between. CDR3 nucleotide sequence: TGCGCCAGCAGCCTACGAACAGGGCTTGGAAACACCATATATTTT. Translated, it gives CASSLRTGLGNTIYF.

The V gene is TRBV28, the J gene TRBJ2-1; 7 nucleotides match TRBD2. The CDR3 is 14 residues long. The germline V gene has CDR1 MDHEN and CDR2 SYDVKM. The trim removed 5 bases at V and 10 bases at J, leaving 11 bases unmatched. The CDR3 loop is CASSPRGGRHEQFF. CDR3 DNA sequence: TGTGCCAGCAGTCCGCGGGGCGGGAGACACGAGCAGTTCTTC.

V gene TRBV24-1 combines with J gene TRBJ2-3; 8 bases match TRBD1. The CDR3 totals 17 residues. From germline, CDR1 is KGHDR and CDR2 SFDVKD. J was trimmed by 3 bases and V by 0 bases; bases with no gene match: 7. The DNA of the CDR3 is TGTGCCACCAGTGATTTGGGACAGGGATTACGGACAGATACGCAGTATTTT. It specifies CATSDLGQGLRTDTQYF.

V is TRBV18 and J is TRBJ2-2; TRBD2 matches 8 bases. V shed 5 bases and J 5 bases; nucleotides not matched to a gene: 19. The germline CDR1 and CDR2 sequences are KGHSH and LQKENI. This CDR3 region has 19 residues. The CDR3 coding sequence is TGTGCCAGCTCAACCACGAGCTGGTATGGGACTAGTGAAACCGGGGAGCTGTTTTTT. This encodes CASSTTSWYGTSETGELFF.

This chain uses TRBV7-6 with TRBJ1-1, with TRBD1 matching over 8 bases. Unmatched junction bases numbered 8, after V lost 4 bases and J lost 1 base. CDR1 is SGHVS and CDR2 is FNYEAQ in the germline V gene. CDR3 length: 16 amino acids. The CDR3 nucleotides are TGTGCCAGCAGCTCAGCCCTAACAGGGGGGAACACTGAAGCTTTCTTT. This codes for CASSSALTGGNTEAFF.

The chain uses TRBV19 and TRBJ2-2, with D possibly being TRBD2 (6 bases). V shed 8 bases and J shed 4 bases, with 17 bases lying between them. The CDR3 is 15 amino acids. The germline V gene has CDR1 LNHDA and CDR2 SQIVND (reference sequence). The CDR3 DNA is TGTGCCAGTCGGGACTGGGGAAGAGGCACCGGGGAGCTGTTTTTT. Translation gives CASRDWGRGTGELFF.

The gene calls are TRBV6-5 and TRBJ2-4; 15 bases line up with TRBD2. The CDR3 length is 15 residues. V was clipped by 6 bases and J by 8 bases; unmatched bases: 5. Per germline, CDR1 MNHEY and CDR2 SVGAGI. This CDR3 is CASRGLAGGQDIQYF. The CDR3 region has the DNA TGTGCCAGCAGAGGACTAGCGGGGGGGCAGGACATTCAGTACTTC.

The V and J genes are TRBV7-2 and TRBJ2-1; tentative D call: TRBD2 (5 bases). The CDR3 is made up of 14 amino acids. The V end was cut by 5 bases, the J end by 3 bases, with 11 bases between. CDR1 is SGHTA, CDR2 FQGNSA, per germline. CDR3 bases: TGTGCCAGCAGCGGGTACGGGAACTACAATGAGCAGTTCTTC. This translates into CASSGYGNYNEQFF.

The V and J genes are TRBV9 and TRBJ2-6; maybe TRBD1 (5 bases). This CDR3 spans 15 amino acids. Per the germline V gene, CDR1 is SGDLS and CDR2 is YYNGEE. V was clipped by 3 bases and J by 1 base, with 8 bases between them. The CDR3 coding sequence is TGTGCCAGCAGCGACCGACAGTCTGGGGCCAACGTCCTGACTTTC. Protein sequence: CASSDRQSGANVLTF.

The chain uses TRBV4-1 and TRBJ1-6; no reliable D call. The germline gives CDR1 MGHRA, CDR2 YSYEKL. Trimming left V 0 bases short and J 9 bases short, with 9 bases between. There are 14 residues in the CDR3. The CDR3 DNA follows: TGCGCCAGCAGCCAAGAATACGAGTTTTCACCCCTCCACTTT. This sequence encodes CASSQEYEFSPLHF.

V and J are TRBV7-9 and TRBJ1-2, with D uncertain. This CDR3 has 12 amino acids. The germline gives CDR1 SEHNR, CDR2 FQNEAQ (reference sequence). The CDR3 coding sequence is TGTGCTACTGGGCAGTCCGTTTATGGCTACACCTTC. This codes for CATGQSVYGYTF.

The V gene is TRBV7-9, the J gene TRBJ2-1; 10 bases map to TRBD1. Germline assignment: CDR1 SEHNR and CDR2 FQNEAQ (reference sequence). The CDR3 loop spans 15 amino acids. Germline trimming cut 5 bases from V and 7 bases from J; bases unmatched to any gene: 8. Here the CDR3 reads CASSPWTGGDNEQFF. The CDR3, as DNA: TGTGCCAGCAGCCCCTGGACAGGGGGTGATAATGAGCAGTTCTTC.